Listed below are T cell receptor beta chains from one sample, sequenced in a study of blood T cell repertoires in COVID-19. Assay: immunoSEQ multiplex PCR; the TCRdb copy retains only in-frame clones and omits some. The table records 100,000 to 150,000 clones, roughly 83% of them present only once. The sample taken for sequencing was peripheral blood. The receptors derive from a man in his 60s with acute or convalescent COVID-19. CDR3s include the opening cysteine and the closing phenylalanine or tryptophan. D genes are given only for firm matches. Size is stated for part of the rows, as once, few or many counts, or as a class when the clone is expanded.

abundance	v_gene	j_gene	d_gene	CDR3nt	CDR3aa
.	TRBV21-1	TRBJ1-3	.	TGTGCCAGCACCCCAACTCTTCGGGACAGGGCTGAATCAAGCTCTGGAAACACCATATATTTT	CASTPTLRDRAESSSGNTIYF
.	TRBV30	TRBJ1-5	.	TGTGCCTGGACAGGGAATGGAGACAATCAGCCCCAGCATTTT	CAWTGNGDNQPQHF
once	TRBV28	TRBJ2-6	TRBD1	TGTGCCAGCAGTTTCCGGGACAGGGGTCGAGGGGCCAACGTCCTGACTTTC	CASSFRDRGRGANVLTF
.	TRBV5-6	TRBJ2-3	.	TGTGCCAGCAGCTACTGGACTAGCACAGATACGCAGTATTTT	CASSYWTSTDTQYF
.	TRBV5-4	TRBJ2-1	TRBD2	TGTGCCAGCAGCTTGACCGGGACTAGCGTCAATGAGCAGTTCTTC	CASSLTGTSVNEQFF
.	TRBV27	TRBJ2-3	TRBD2	TGTGCCAGCAGTGTCTGGGGCGGGAGGGCCGTAGATACGCAGTATTTT	CASSVWGGRAVDTQYF
.	TRBV20-1	TRBJ2-5	TRBD2	TGCAGTGCTAGTGGACTAGCCGAGGAGACCCAGTACTTC	CSASGLAEETQYF
.	TRBV2	TRBJ1-3	TRBD1	TGTGCCAGCAGCTCGGGACAGCCTGGAAACACCATATATTTT	CASSSGQPGNTIYF
.	TRBV7-9	TRBJ2-1	TRBD2	TGTGCCAGCAGCTCCTCAGGACTAGCGGGAGGCAGCTCCTACAATGAGCAGTTCTTC	CASSSSGLAGGSSYNEQFF
.	TRBV2	TRBJ2-2	.	TGTGCCAGCAGCCAACCGACTATATGGACCCGAAACACCGGGGAGCTGTTTTTT	CASSQPTIWTRNTGELFF
.	TRBV7-2	TRBJ2-3	TRBD2	TGTGCCAGCAGCCTACTAGCGGGAGGGCTAGGCACAGATACGCAGTATTTT	CASSLLAGGLGTDTQYF
.	TRBV5-1	TRBJ2-7	TRBD1	TGCGCCAGCAGCTTGGGGGACAGGGTATATGGCGAGCAGTACTTC	CASSLGDRVYGEQYF
.	TRBV29-1	TRBJ1-5	TRBD1	TGCAGCGGCCCCGGGACAGGGGTCTATAGCAATCAGCCCCAGCATTTT	CSGPGTGVYSNQPQHF
.	TRBV24-1	TRBJ1-5	TRBD1	TGTGCCACCAGAGGGACAGCCAATCAGCCCCAGCATTTT	CATRGTANQPQHF
.	TRBV27	TRBJ2-7	TRBD1	TGTGCCAGCAGTTTATCAGGGGGCCCCTACGAGCAGTACTTC	CASSLSGGPYEQYF
.	TRBV18	TRBJ2-5	TRBD1	TGTGCCAGCGTGGAAACCGGACAGGGAGAGACCCAGTACTTC	CASVETGQGETQYF
.	TRBV11-3	TRBJ2-1	TRBD2	TGTGCCAGCAGCTTTGGACTAGCGGGGCCAAATGAGCAGTTCTTC	CASSFGLAGPNEQFF
.	TRBV19	TRBJ1-1	.	TGTGCCAGTAGTATCACGGCAGGGGACACTGAAGCTTTCTTT	CASSITAGDTEAFF
.	TRBV18	TRBJ1-2	TRBD1	TGTGCCAGCTCACAAGGGACAGATTTTAACTATGGCTACACCTTC	CASSQGTDFNYGYTF
.	TRBV23-1	TRBJ1-5	.	TGCGCCAGCAGTCAACGTTACCTGAGGGAGAATGATAGCAATCAGCCCCAGCATTTT	CASSQRYLRENDSNQPQHF
.	TRBV14	TRBJ2-5	TRBD1	TGTGCCAGCAGCCAAATACAGGGGTACCAAGAGACCCAGTACTTC	CASSQIQGYQETQYF
.	TRBV19	TRBJ2-7	.	TGTGCCAGTAGTATGGACAGTGCCTCCTACGAGCAGTACTTC	CASSMDSASYEQYF
.	TRBV4-1	TRBJ1-4	.	TGCGCCAGCAGCCAACCGACAGGTTTCGAGGAAAAACTGTTTTTT	CASSQPTGFEEKLFF
.	TRBV10-1	TRBJ2-2	.	TGCGCCAGCAGTGAATGGAGCACCGGGGAGCTGTTTTTT	CASSEWSTGELFF
few	TRBV7-6	TRBJ2-7	TRBD2	TGTGCCAGCAGCTTGGGGACTAGCGGAACTTTCCCTTACGAGCAGTACTTC	CASSLGTSGTFPYEQYF
.	TRBV3-1/TRBV3-2	TRBJ2-5	TRBD1	TGTGCCAGCAGCCCTACAGGGGGATTGGAGACCCAGTACTTC	CASSPTGGLETQYF
.	TRBV4-1	TRBJ1-4	.	TGCGCCAGCAGCCAAGACCGAGGCAGAGCGTCAAATGAAAAACTGTTTTTT	CASSQDRGRASNEKLFF
.	TRBV7-2	TRBJ1-3	.	TGTGCCAGCAGCTCATTCACGGGCTCTGGAAACACCATATATTTT	CASSSFTGSGNTIYF
.	TRBV9	TRBJ2-2	.	TGTGCCAGCACGCGGCAGGGTATCACCGGGGAGCTGTTTTTT	CASTRQGITGELFF
.	TRBV28	TRBJ1-2	TRBD1	TGTGCCAGCAGAAAAACGGGACAGGGCTCCTATGGCTACACCTTC	CASRKTGQGSYGYTF
.	TRBV5-1	TRBJ2-1	.	TGCGCCAGCAGCTCCCTCACCGGGACATTATCCTACAATGAGCAGTTCTTC	CASSSLTGTLSYNEQFF
.	TRBV19	TRBJ1-6	TRBD1	TGTGCCAGTAGTACCGGGACAGAAAATTCACCCCTCCACTTT	CASSTGTENSPLHF
once	TRBV3-1/TRBV3-2	TRBJ2-5	.	TGTGCCAGCAGCGGGACTGATGGCCAAGAGACCCAGTACTTC	CASSGTDGQETQYF
once	TRBV7-2	TRBJ2-7	TRBD2	TGTGCCAGCAGCTTAGCTAGCGGGGCGTACGAGCAGTACTTC	CASSLASGAYEQYF
.	TRBV7-9	TRBJ1-2	.	TGTGCCAGCAGCCGAACGACAGGAGCCTATGGCTACACCTTC	CASSRTTGAYGYTF
.	TRBV6-5	TRBJ2-2	.	TGTGCCAGCAGTTACCTCTCTACGAACACCGGGGAGCTGTTTTTT	CASSYLSTNTGELFF
.	TRBV12-3/TRBV12-4	TRBJ2-7	.	TGTGCCAGCAGTTTTAACAGGGTTTTCGAGCAGTACTTC	CASSFNRVFEQYF
.	TRBV9	TRBJ1-6	TRBD1	TGTGCCAGCAGATCGACAGGGGAAAATTCACCCCTCCACTTT	CASRSTGENSPLHF
.	TRBV5-1	TRBJ2-3	TRBD2	TGCGCCAGCAGCTTGAGGGGACTAGCTCCAGATACGCAGTATTTT	CASSLRGLAPDTQYF
.	TRBV19	TRBJ2-3	TRBD1	TGTGCCAAATTACGGGACAGGACCATATTCACAGATACGCAGTATTTT	CAKLRDRTIFTDTQYF
once	TRBV27	TRBJ1-6	.	TGTGCCAGCAGTTTAATCGGTCTGAGCTCCTATAATTCACCCCTCCACTTT	CASSLIGLSSYNSPLHF
.	TRBV3-1/TRBV3-2	TRBJ2-7	.	TGTGCCAGCAGCCAACAATACGAGCAGTACTTC	CASSQQYEQYF
.	TRBV19	TRBJ2-7	.	TGTGCCAGTAGTATCGCTCGGGGCAGGGGTACCGACGAGCAGTACTTC	CASSIARGRGTDEQYF
.	TRBV27	TRBJ2-1	.	TGTGCCAGCAGTTTTCAGGGTCAAGCCTACAATGAGCAGTTCTTC	CASSFQGQAYNEQFF
.	TRBV9	TRBJ2-2	TRBD1	TGTGCCAGCAGCGTAGAACAGGGGGCCGGGGAGCTGTTTTTT	CASSVEQGAGELFF
.	TRBV9	TRBJ1-3	TRBD1	TGTGCCAGCAGCGCGACAGGGGCATACTCTGGAAACACCATATATTTT	CASSATGAYSGNTIYF
once	TRBV14	TRBJ2-7	TRBD1	TGTGCCAGCAGCCAAGGAAGTCGGACAGGGGCCTACGAGCAGTACTTC	CASSQGSRTGAYEQYF
.	TRBV30	TRBJ1-2	TRBD1	TGTGCCTGGAGTCTCCCGGGACAGGGCTTAGGCTACACCTTC	CAWSLPGQGLGYTF